Each of the 9 T cell receptor beta chains below was sequenced from the same sample in a study of shared clonotypes between healthy human individuals. The method was immunoSEQ multiplex PCR; TCRdb's version includes in-frame clones alone and lacks a portion of them. The sample shows over a million clones, around 97% of them seen only once. Sequencing used naive CD4+ T cells sorted from blood. The subset: CD45RA+ positively selected. These receptors all come from a young man in good health.

The chain couples TRBV10-2 to TRBJ1-3; no reliable D call. The germline gives CDR1 WSHSY, CDR2 SAAADI. V was shortened by 0 bases and J by 0 bases, with 15 bases between the two germline ends. There are 18 residues in the CDR3. The CDR3 nucleotides read TGCGCCAGCAGTGAGTCGACTCCGAATAGGGTCTCTGGAAACACCATATATTTT. Translation gives CASSESTPNRVSGNTIYF.

The J gene is TRBJ2-7, the V gene TRBV7-2, with 7 bases aligning to TRBD1. CDR1 and CDR2 from the germline V gene are SGHTA and FQGNSA. This CDR3 has 16 amino acids. V was pared by 5 bases and J by 3 bases, with 13 bases of the junction left unmatched. The CDR3 spells CASSRRDRAYNYEQYF. The CDR3 DNA sequence: TGTGCCAGCAGCCGACGAGACAGGGCCTATAACTACGAGCAGTACTTC.

This chain uses TRBV7-2 with TRBJ2-5; 8 bases match TRBD2. This CDR3 region has 16 residues. V gave up 0 bases and J gave up 1 base; unmatched junction bases: 4. The germline V gene has CDR1 SGHTA and CDR2 FQGNSA. In nucleotides, the CDR3 is TGTGCCAGCAGCTTAGCTCCAGCGGGGGTCCAAGAGACCCAGTACTTC. Translated: CASSLAPAGVQETQYF. Filled out from reference TRBV7-2 and TRBJ2-5, the complete variable domain reads GAGVSQSPSNKVTEKGKDVELRCDPISGHTALYWYRQSLGQGLEFLIYFQGNSAPDKSGLPSDRFSAERTGGSVSTLTIQRTQQEDSAVYLCASSLAPAGVQETQYFGPGTRLLVL.

The DNA of the CDR3 is TGTGCCAGCAGCCAAACAGCTCCCGAGGCCCAGTACTTC. Protein sequence: CASSQTAPEAQYF. The rearrangement uses TRBV7-3 and TRBJ2-5; D gene uncertain. Trimming shortened V by 5 bases and J by 9 bases, and 16 bases separated the two germline ends. This CDR3 contains 13 residues. Germline V gene sequence: CDR1 SGHTA, CDR2 FQGTGA.

To note about this clone: One junction end does not reproduce the germline sequence, and a read error may be involved. This chain links TRBV6-5 with TRBJ1-1, with D uncertain. Per germline, CDR1 MNHEY and CDR2 SVGAGI. The CDR3 covers 11 residues. The CDR3: CASSHNNEAFF. CDR3 bases: TGTGCCAGCAGTCACAACAATGAAGCTTTCTTT.

The chain employs TRBV7-9 and TRBJ1-1; the match to TRBD1 covers 8 bases. This CDR3 comprises 14 residues. J gave up 4 bases and V 3 bases, and 4 bases lay outside the gene matches. The germline CDR1 and CDR2 sequences are SEHNR and FQNEAQ (reference sequence). The CDR3, as DNA: TGTGCCAGCAGCTTCCACGACAGGGGCACTGAAGCTTTCTTT. Amino acids: CASSFHDRGTEAFF.

V usage is TRBV2 and J usage is TRBJ1-5, with unresolved D. The CDR3 consists of 12 residues. Trimming pared 7 bases from V and 8 bases from J, leaving 12 bases between. Germline values: CDR1 SNHLY, CDR2 FYNNEI. The CDR3 sequence: CASNARGEPQHF. The CDR3 DNA reads as TGTGCCAGCAACGCCCGCGGGGAGCCCCAGCATTTT.

The chain combines TRBV7-3 with TRBJ2-6, with D possibly called TRBD1 or TRBD2 (6 bases each). In germline, CDR1 is SGHTA, CDR2 FQGTGA. Trimming left V 5 bases short and J 2 bases short, with 10 bases between. CDR3 length: 15 residues. In DNA form, the CDR3 reads TGTGCCAGCAGCGGGGGGCCCCCTGGGGCCAACGTCCTGACTTTC. Translated: CASSGGPPGANVLTF.

The chain recombines TRBV27 with TRBJ1-4; 9 bases map to TRBD1. The ends lost 4 bases at V and 8 bases at J; junction bases unmatched: 14. This CDR3 region has 17 residues. Germline loops: CDR1 MNHEY, CDR2 SMNVEV (reference sequence). In nucleotides, the CDR3 is TGTGCCAGCAGTTCCCTCGGGACAGGGAGCGTTGGGGAAAAACTGTTTTTT. Translating it yields CASSSLGTGSVGEKLFF. The full variable domain, with the rest looked up from reference TRBV27 and TRBJ1-4, is EAQVTQNPRYLITVTGKKLTVTCSQNMNHEYMSWYRQDPGLGLRQIYYSMNVEVTDKGDVPEGYKVSRKEKRNFPLILESPSPNQTSLYFCASSSLGTGSVGEKLFFGSGTQLSVL.